These 5 T cell receptor beta chains were all obtained from the same sample, sequenced in a study of blood T cell repertoires in COVID-19 (TCRdb year 2020). Libraries were built with the immunoSEQ multiplex PCR assay. This immuneACCESS table, as held by TCRdb, lists in-frame sequences with V and J called but not all clones. Of the missing ones, under half trace to an unresolved V gene in checked studies; the others have no known cause. The sample data list around 200,000 clones, and less than 85% of these were observed just once. The ten largest clones represent approximately 18% of the sample. Sequenced sample: PBMCs or T cells enriched from blood (not recorded which). The receptors derive from a middle-aged man who had recovered from COVID-19.

This sequence joins TRBV5-5 and TRBJ1-4; 7 nucleotides align to TRBD1. With V trimmed by 2 bases and J by 8 bases, 3 bases remained unmatched. The CDR3 loop spans 13 amino acids. Germline CDR1 and CDR2: SGHKS and YYEKEE (reference sequence). This CDR3 is CASSFGTDEKLFF. As DNA, the CDR3 is TGTGCCAGCAGCTTCGGGACAGACGAAAAACTGTTTTTT.

The chain recombines TRBV2 with TRBJ1-1, with D possibly being TRBD1 (5 bases). Germline V gives CDR1 SNHLY, CDR2 FYNNEI. Trimming left V 8 bases short and J 9 bases short, with 13 bases between. CDR3 length equals 11 residues. CDR3 sequence reads: CASAREGQAFF. CDR3 DNA: TGTGCCAGCGCCAGGGAGGGCCAAGCTTTCTTT.

In its sample, this clone was seen once. For the CDR3, the DNA is TGTGCCAGCAGGACCGGGACAGCATACACCGGGGAGCTGTTTTTT. Protein: CASRTGTAYTGELFF. The rearrangement links TRBV28 to TRBJ2-2, with TRBD1 matching over 7 bases. The CDR3 totals 15 residues. Germline CDR1 reads MDHEN; CDR2 reads SYDVKM. V was pared by 6 bases and J by 3 bases, with 7 bases of the junction left unmatched.

The gene calls are TRBV7-9 and TRBJ2-1; 7 bases fit TRBD2. Germline CDR1 and CDR2: SEHNR and FQNEAQ (reference sequence). The J segment lost 0 bases and the V segment lost 5 bases, leaving 7 bases of the junction unmatched. The CDR3 totals 16 residues. In DNA, the CDR3 is TGTGCCAGCAGCCAAATCGGGAGGAGCTCCTACAATGAGCAGTTCTTC. Amino acid sequence: CASSQIGRSSYNEQFF.

The chain links TRBV19 to TRBJ1-4; D uncertain. The CDR3 is 16 amino acids. CDR1 and CDR2 (germline): LNHDA, SQIVND (reference sequence). V was shortened by 7 bases and J by 0 bases, with 15 bases between the two germline ends. CDR3 nucleotide sequence: TGTGCCAGTAAAAGAGGAGGGTCCTCAACTAATGAAAAACTGTTTTTT. Translating it yields CASKRGGSSTNEKLFF.